This T cell receptor beta chain was identified in a study of T cell changes during pregnancy in multiple sclerosis. Some clones are missing from TCRdb's copy, which holds only in-frame ones; the method was immunoSEQ multiplex PCR. The sample has some 87,000 clones, over 80% seen once. This CDR3 has 14 residues. Germline CDR1 and CDR2: LGHNT and FRNRAP. The trim removed 7 bases at V and 5 bases at J, leaving 7 bases unmatched. This chain connects TRBV12-5 to TRBJ2-1, with 8 bases aligning to TRBD2. The sequence was obtained from a female donor with multiple sclerosis, enrolled in a pregnancy study. The sequencing used peripheral blood, collected in the first trimester of pregnancy. The CDR3, as DNA: TGTGCTAGTGCTAGAGCGGGAGCCGACAATGAGCAGTTCTTC. Translated: CASARAGADNEQFF. Variable domain in full (rest from reference TRBV12-5 and TRBJ2-1): DARVTQTPRHKVTEMGQEVTMRCQPILGHNTVFWYRQTMMQGLELLAYFRNRAPLDDSGMPKDRFSAEMPDATLATLKIQPSEPRDSAVYFCASARAGADNEQFFGPGTRLTVL.